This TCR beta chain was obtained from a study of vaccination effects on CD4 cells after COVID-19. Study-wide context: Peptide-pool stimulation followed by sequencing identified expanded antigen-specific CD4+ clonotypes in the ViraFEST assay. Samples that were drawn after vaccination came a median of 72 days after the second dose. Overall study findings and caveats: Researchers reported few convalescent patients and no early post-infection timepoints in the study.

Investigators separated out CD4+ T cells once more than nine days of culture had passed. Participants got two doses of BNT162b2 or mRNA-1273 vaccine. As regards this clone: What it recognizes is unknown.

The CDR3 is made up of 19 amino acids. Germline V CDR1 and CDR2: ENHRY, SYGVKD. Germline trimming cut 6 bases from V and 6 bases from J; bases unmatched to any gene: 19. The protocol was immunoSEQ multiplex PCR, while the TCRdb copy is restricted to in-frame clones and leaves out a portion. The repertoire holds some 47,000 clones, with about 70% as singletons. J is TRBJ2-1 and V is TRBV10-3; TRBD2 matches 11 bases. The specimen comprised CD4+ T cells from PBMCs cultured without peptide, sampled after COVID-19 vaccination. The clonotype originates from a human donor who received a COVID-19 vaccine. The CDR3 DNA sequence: TGTGCCATCAGCTCGCAAATAGCGGGAGGGCTCTTAGCCGGCAATGAGCAGTTCTTC. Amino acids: CAISSQIAGGLLAGNEQFF.